This T cell receptor beta chain was profiled in a study of blood T cell repertoires in COVID-19. Study overall: Collection of acute and convalescent COVID-19 samples took place in the United States, Italy and Spain. PBMCs, B-cell-depleted T cells, or T cells were the source of the cDNA or gDNA that made up the material.

From germline, CDR1 is MDHEN and CDR2 SYDVKM. The CDR3 has 14 amino acids. The V end was cut by 5 bases, the J end by 0 bases, with 7 bases between. The method was immunoSEQ multiplex PCR; TCRdb's version includes in-frame clones alone and lacks a portion of them. Of a few hundred thousand clones listed, around nine tenths are singletons. Cohort placement rested on clinical history that participants reported themselves. Two consecutive negative NP/OP PCR tests, clearance, or resolved symptoms defined Cohort 3 recovery. This clonotype was sampled from a woman between 25 and 40 years old who had recovered from COVID-19. Sequenced: PBMCs or T cells enriched from blood (not recorded which). The chain recombines TRBV28 with TRBJ1-4; D gene ambiguous. CDR3 nucleotide sequence: TGTGCCAGCAGTCCGGTAGCAACTAATGAAAAACTGTTTTTT. Translation gives CASSPVATNEKLFF.